The 22 T cell receptor beta chains reported below all come from one sample, sequenced in a study of shared clonotypes between healthy human individuals. Measured with immunoSEQ multiplex PCR; TCRdb has only the in-frame clones, and not every one. The sample lists around 1.9 million clones; approximately 94% were seen once. The naive CD8 fraction comprised CD45RO-negative cells positively selected for CCR7 and excluded terminally differentiated effector memory CD45RA+ cells. What was sequenced was naive CD8+ T cells from PBMCs. Receptors were obtained from a man younger than 30 in good health. Some clones in this sample may be carry-over from other donors' samples.

The chain links TRBV7-2 to TRBJ2-5, with a possible D match to TRBD1 (6 bases). The V and J ends lost 5 bases and 2 bases respectively, with 12 bases between them. In germline, CDR1 is SGHTA, CDR2 FQGNSA. The CDR3 has 14 amino acids. This chain's CDR3 is CASSHWTEQETQYF. Here the CDR3 DNA reads TGTGCCAGCAGCCACTGGACAGAGCAAGAGACCCAGTACTTC.

This sequence joins TRBV5-6 and TRBJ2-5, with D maybe TRBD2 (6 bases). The germline V and J ends were trimmed by 4 bases and 1 base, with 20 bases remaining between them. The CDR3 has 17 residues. Germline V CDR1 and CDR2: SGHDT, YYEEEE. The CDR3 DNA reads as TGTGCCAGCAGCGCTGCGTCGGGGGATGGGAGCCAAGAGACCCAGTACTTC. As protein: CASSAASGDGSQETQYF.

The chain carries TRBV5-4 and TRBJ2-7; a possible D gene is TRBD1 (7 bases). V was trimmed by 4 bases and J by 2 bases, leaving 16 bases between them. This CDR3 has 15 residues. Per germline, CDR1 SGHNT and CDR2 YYREEE (reference sequence). The CDR3 loop reads CASSGGTDPTYEQYF. CDR3 sequence (DNA): TGTGCCAGCAGCGGAGGGACAGACCCTACCTACGAGCAGTACTTC.

This chain connects TRBV4-3 to TRBJ2-1; 7 bases match TRBD2. Trimming cost V 1 base and J 4 bases; bases outside gene matches: 7. Germline V CDR1 and CDR2: LGHNA, YSLEER. The CDR3 sequence is 16 residues long. CDR3 sequence: CASSQVGGGPYNEQFF. DNA for the CDR3: TGCGCCAGCAGCCAAGTTGGGGGAGGGCCGTACAATGAGCAGTTCTTC.

The V gene is TRBV14, the J gene TRBJ2-1; TRBD1 aligns across 9 bases. The length of the CDR3 is 16 residues. J was trimmed by 5 bases and V by 4 bases; bases with no gene match: 9. The germline gives CDR1 SGHDN, CDR2 FVKESK. In DNA, the CDR3 is TGTGCCAGCAGCCCGCACAGGGGGCCCTTTGACAATGAGCAGTTCTTC. The encoded protein is CASSPHRGPFDNEQFF. Combining the CDR3 with reference TRBV14 and TRBJ2-1 gives the whole variable domain EAGVTQFPSHSVIEKGQTVTLRCDPISGHDNLYWYRRVMGKEIKFLLHFVKESKQDESGMPNNRFLAERTGGTYSTLKVQPAELEDSGVYFCASSPHRGPFDNEQFFGPGTRLTVL.

This chain connects TRBV19 to TRBJ2-7; D is uncertain. Germline values: CDR1 LNHDA, CDR2 SQIVND (reference sequence). CDR3 length equals 13 residues. With 0 bases removed from V and 3 bases from J, the gap between germline ends came to 6 bases. The CDR3 region has the DNA TGTGCCAGTAGTATAGATATAAACTACGAGCAGTACTTC. Its protein is CASSIDINYEQYF.

This chain links TRBV10-1 with TRBJ1-1; D is ambiguous. Germline V gene sequence: CDR1 WNHNN, CDR2 SYGVQD (reference sequence). There are 15 residues in the CDR3. Trimming took off 2 bases at V and 1 base at J, with 11 bases between the two ends. Here the CDR3 DNA reads TGCGCCAGCAGTGAGCGATCGGACGGGAACACTGAAGCTTTCTTT. Residues: CASSERSDGNTEAFF.

This chain uses TRBV30 with TRBJ2-1, with a tentative D call TRBD2 (6 bases). The CDR3 covers 18 residues. Trimming took 4 bases from V and 1 from J, leaving 23 bases between them. Germline CDR1 is GTSNPN and CDR2 is SVGIG (reference sequence). The CDR3 region is CAWTRGTKGPESYNEQFF. The CDR3 DNA reads TGTGCCTGGACGCGGGGAACCAAAGGCCCAGAATCCTACAATGAGCAGTTCTTC.

As for this clone: Other nucleotide sequences from this sample produce the same CDR3. The chain couples TRBV27 to TRBJ2-7, with 9 bases aligning to TRBD1. The CDR3 consists of 14 residues. The ends lost 5 bases at V and 2 bases at J; junction bases unmatched: 4. Germline loops: CDR1 MNHEY, CDR2 SMNVEV (reference sequence). The CDR3 nucleotides are TGTGCCAGCAGTACGGGACAGGGACCCTACGAGCAGTACTTC. Protein product: CASSTGQGPYEQYF.

The CDR3 nucleotides read TGCGCCAGCCGGAGCAGGCTAGCGGGAATACCTAGCACAGATACGCAGTATTTT. Its protein product is CASRSRLAGIPSTDTQYF. The chain combines TRBV4-1 with TRBJ2-3, with TRBD2 identical over 9 bases. The junction had 15 bases not matched to a gene; V was cut back by 8 bases and J by 0 bases. CDR1 MGHRA and CDR2 YSYEKL come from the germline V gene. CDR3 length: 18 residues.

Regarding this clone: Other DNA variants within this sample encode the same CDR3. The rearrangement links TRBV7-9 to TRBJ2-5; no definite D call. CDR3 length equals 13 residues. Trimming took off 0 bases at V and 1 base at J, with 3 bases between the two ends. The germline gives CDR1 SEHNR, CDR2 FQNEAQ (reference sequence). The CDR3 sequence is CASSLALQETQYF. DNA of the CDR3: TGTGCCAGCAGCTTAGCGCTCCAAGAGACCCAGTACTTC.

The gene calls are TRBV4-1 and TRBJ2-3; 10 bases fit TRBD2. V dropped 5 bases and J dropped 0; count of bases not matched to a gene: 11. The CDR3 contains 18 residues. In germline, CDR1 is MGHRA, CDR2 YSYEKL. The CDR3 spells CASSYRLAGFSSTDTQYF. For the CDR3, the DNA is TGCGCCAGCAGCTATCGACTAGCGGGCTTCTCTAGCACAGATACGCAGTATTTT.

This chain joins TRBV28 and TRBJ1-1; TRBD1 is a possible D gene (5 bases). The germline CDR1 and CDR2 sequences are MDHEN and SYDVKM. The V end lost 7 bases, the J end lost 10 bases, and 22 bases lay between the germline ends. This CDR3 contains 14 residues. CDR3 sequence reads: CASNMIINSGGAFF. DNA for the CDR3: TGTGCCAGCAATATGATAATCAACTCCGGGGGAGCTTTCTTT.

This clone was observed once. The chain recombines TRBV6-1 with TRBJ1-1, with unresolved D. V lost 7 bases, J lost 5 bases, and 8 bases lay in between. Per the germline V gene, CDR1 is MNHNS and CDR2 is SASEGT. There are 11 residues in the CDR3. The CDR3 protein is CASIIFTEAFF. CDR3 coding DNA: TGTGCCAGCATAATCTTTACTGAAGCTTTCTTT.

This chain uses TRBV29-1 with TRBJ2-1; 7 positions agree with TRBD1. The CDR3 covers 15 residues. V shed 7 bases, J shed 3 bases, and the junction held 12 bases outside the gene matches. Germline V gene sequence: CDR1 SQVTM, CDR2 ANQGSEA. CDR3 residues: CSAPIPGQSYNEQFF. In DNA form, the CDR3 reads TGCAGCGCTCCCATCCCGGGACAGAGCTACAATGAGCAGTTCTTC.

This clone occurred once. The rearrangement uses TRBV19 and TRBJ2-1; D possibly matches TRBD1 or TRBD2 (5 bases each). From germline, CDR1 is LNHDA and CDR2 SQIVND (reference sequence). The length of the CDR3 is 14 residues. The V gene lost 7 bases and the J gene lost 6 bases, with 16 bases spanning the gap. CDR3 region: CASTTRGESNEQFF. The CDR3 nucleotides read TGTGCCAGTACCACACGAGGGGAGAGCAATGAGCAGTTCTTC. Full variable domain (missing parts from reference TRBV19 and TRBJ2-1): DGGITQSPKYLFRKEGQNVTLSCEQNLNHDAMYWYRQDPGQGLRLIYYSQIVNDFQKGDIAEGYSVSREKKESFPLTVTSAQKNPTAFYLCASTTRGESNEQFFGPGTRLTVL.

This clone is a singleton in its sample. The chain carries TRBV29-1 and TRBJ1-1; unclear D gene. The V end was cut by 6 bases, the J end by 0 bases, with 8 bases between. The germline gives CDR1 SQVTM, CDR2 ANQGSEA. The CDR3 extends over 12 amino acids. CDR3: CSVDPLNTEAFF. CDR3 DNA: TGCAGCGTGGACCCTTTGAACACTGAAGCTTTCTTT.

This chain links TRBV28 with TRBJ2-7; D is undetermined. There are 13 residues in the CDR3. V was trimmed by 6 bases and J by 3 bases, leaving 12 bases between them. Germline CDR1 is MDHEN and CDR2 is SYDVKM. CDR3 protein: CASSTTTYYEQYF. As DNA, the CDR3 is TGTGCCAGCAGCACCACCACTTACTACGAGCAGTACTTC.

This clone is a singleton in its sample. The chain uses TRBV5-4 and TRBJ2-4; D remains unclear. Germline values: CDR1 SGHNT, CDR2 YYREEE (reference sequence). The CDR3 is made up of 14 amino acids. Trimming shortened V by 3 bases and J by 0 bases, and 7 bases separated the two germline ends. Here the CDR3 reads CASSSALAKNIQYF. DNA of the CDR3: TGTGCCAGCAGCTCTGCACTAGCCAAAAACATTCAGTACTTC. Together with reference TRBV5-4 and TRBJ2-4, the CDR3 gives the full variable domain: ETGVTQSPTHLIKTRGQQVTLRCSSQSGHNTVSWYQQALGQGPQFIFQYYREEENGRGNFPPRFSGLQFPNYSSELNVNALELDDSALYLCASSSALAKNIQYFGAGTRLSVL.

In its sample, this clone was seen once. This chain uses TRBV7-8 with TRBJ2-1; 7 bases are a match to TRBD2. V dropped 2 bases and J dropped 5; count of bases not matched to a gene: 3. CDR1 is SGHVS, CDR2 FQNEAQ, per germline. The CDR3 length is 14 residues. The CDR3 loop reads CASSLSLADNEQFF. CDR3 DNA: TGTGCCAGCAGCTTAAGCCTAGCGGACAATGAGCAGTTCTTC.

The chain is built from TRBV7-6 and TRBJ1-5; D gene uncertain. Germline values: CDR1 SGHVS, CDR2 FNYEAQ. V was shortened by 2 bases and J by 2 bases, with 16 bases between the two germline ends. This CDR3 region has 17 residues. CDR3 nucleotides: TGTGCCAGCAGCTTAAAGTCTATGGCGGCAGGCAATCAGCCCCAGCATTTT. Protein: CASSLKSMAAGNQPQHF.

The rearrangement joins TRBV10-2 to TRBJ2-7; D unclear. V was trimmed by 0 bases and J by 6 bases, leaving 15 bases between them. There are 15 residues in the CDR3. Germline loops: CDR1 WSHSY, CDR2 SAAADI. The CDR3 is CASSESSSPRGEQYF. CDR3 nucleotides: TGCGCCAGCAGTGAGTCTAGCTCTCCCCGTGGCGAGCAGTACTTC.